The 18 T cell receptor beta chains reported below all come from one sample, sequenced in a study of CD8 T cells in ankylosing spondylitis. Each CDR3 protein gets one entry after TCRdb re-called the 5' RACE reads with MiXCR. This repertoire shows 350,000 or so distinct CDR3 sequences, roughly 14% found once; its top ten account for about 1%. Sequenced material: blood, either unsorted or a sorted T cell fraction (not recorded which). The origin of the receptors is a male donor with ankylosing spondylitis or in good health (not recorded which).

The chain has TRBV15 and TRBJ2-7; TRBD2 matches at 11 bases. J gave up 5 bases and V 0 bases, and 9 bases lay outside the gene matches. This CDR3 comprises 17 residues. Germline V gene data show CDR1 as LNHNV and CDR2 as YYDKDF (reference sequence). The CDR3 is CATSRDVPSGRRDEQYF. The CDR3 DNA sequence: TGTGCCACCAGCAGAGATGTCCCTAGCGGGAGGCGGGACGAGCAGTACTTC.

This clonotype was seen only a few times. The V gene is TRBV7-8, the J gene TRBJ1-6, with TRBD1 as a possible D gene (5 bases). Germline V gives CDR1 SGHVS, CDR2 FQNEAQ. CDR3 length: 14 amino acids. Trimming cost V 5 bases and J 3 bases, with 8 bases left between them. The CDR3 region has the DNA TGTGCCAGCAGCATGGGGGTCTATAATTCACCCCTCCACTTT. Residues: CASSMGVYNSPLHF.

This clonotype was detected ten times or more. The rearrangement links TRBV5-1 to TRBJ2-3, with D maybe TRBD2 (6 bases). Trimming pared 7 bases from V and 1 base from J, leaving 19 bases between. The CDR3 totals 16 residues. Germline CDR1 is SGHRS and CDR2 is YFSETQ. CDR3 loop: CASGSNAGSGTDTQYF. The CDR3 DNA reads TGCGCCAGCGGATCTAATGCGGGGTCTGGCACAGATACGCAGTATTTT. Supplemented by reference TRBV5-1 and TRBJ2-3, the full variable domain reads KAGVTQTPRYLIKTRGQQVTLSCSPISGHRSVSWYQQTPGQGLQFLFEYFSETQRNKGNFPGRFSGRQFSNSRSEMNVSTLELGDSALYLCASGSNAGSGTDTQYFGPGTRLTVL.

The rearrangement joins TRBV6-2 or TRBV6-3 to TRBJ1-1; D ambiguous. Germline V gene sequence: CDR1 MNHEY, CDR2 SVGEGT. This CDR3 has 12 residues. V gave up 4 bases and J gave up 8 bases, with 11 bases separating them. The CDR3 reads CASSLVRSEAFF. The CDR3 bases are TGTGCCAGCAGTTTAGTGAGATCGGAAGCTTTCTTT.

There are a few counts of this clonotype. The chain links TRBV14 to TRBJ2-5; 9 bases are shared with TRBD2. J was trimmed by 1 base and V by 0 bases; bases with no gene match: 9. The germline V gene has CDR1 SGHDN and CDR2 FVKESK. The CDR3 contains 18 residues. The CDR3: CASSQDYRGLAIQETQYF. The CDR3 bases are TGTGCCAGCAGCCAAGATTATCGGGGACTAGCTATCCAAGAGACCCAGTACTTC.

The rearrangement uses TRBV20-1 and TRBJ1-5, with D uncertain. This CDR3 is 15 amino acids long. V was cut by 1 base and J by 9 bases, with 19 bases left in between. Germline CDR1 DFQATT, CDR2 SNEGSKA (reference sequence). CDR3: CSARVGTEAFMPQHF. CDR3 sequence (DNA): TGCAGTGCTAGAGTTGGTACCGAAGCTTTTATGCCCCAGCATTTT.

A few counts support this clonotype. The chain has TRBV5-1 and TRBJ2-3; D perhaps matches TRBD2 (6 bases). The CDR3 is 16 residues long. Germline V gives CDR1 SGHRS, CDR2 YFSETQ. The ends were cut back, 4 bases at V and 0 bases at J, with 15 bases in the middle. CDR3: CASSGRPAMSTDTQYF. The CDR3, as DNA: TGCGCCAGCAGCGGGAGGCCTGCGATGAGCACAGATACGCAGTATTTT.

This chain links TRBV12-3 or TRBV12-4 with TRBJ2-1; D is possibly TRBD2 (7 bases). The CDR3 runs 16 residues. The V end lost 4 bases, the J end lost 9 bases, and 22 bases lay between the germline ends. CDR3 nucleotides: TGTGCCAGCAGTTGGTTTAGCGGAGAGGGGGGGACTGAGCAGTTCTTC. Protein: CASSWFSGEGGTEQFF.

This clonotype was found a few times. This chain links TRBV19 with TRBJ1-1; 10 nucleotides line up with TRBD1. This CDR3 contains 15 residues. Germline V gene data show CDR1 as LNHDA and CDR2 as SQIVND (reference sequence). V was pared by 7 bases and J by 5 bases, with 10 bases of the junction left unmatched. The CDR3 region is CASNPRDRGGTEAFF. CDR3 DNA sequence: TGTGCCAGTAACCCCCGGGACAGGGGAGGAACTGAAGCTTTCTTT.

V is TRBV12-3 or TRBV12-4 and J is TRBJ1-2; D is uncertain. Between the trimmed V and J ends, which lost 7 bases and 3 bases, there was a span of 15 bases. CDR3 length: 14 amino acids. CDR3 in amino acids: CASTLDPVYYGYTF. In DNA form, the CDR3 reads TGTGCCAGCACCCTAGACCCAGTCTACTATGGCTACACCTTC.

The chain couples TRBV5-1 to TRBJ2-5; 12 bases are shared with TRBD2. The germline CDR1 and CDR2 sequences are SGHRS and YFSETQ. The length of the CDR3 is 16 residues. V lost 3 bases and J lost 4; bases outside the gene matches: 7. This chain's CDR3 is CASSYSLAGGGETQYF. DNA for the CDR3: TGCGCCAGCAGCTATTCACTAGCGGGGGGCGGAGAGACCCAGTACTTC.

This clonotype was seen ten or more times. The chain joins TRBV12-3 or TRBV12-4 to TRBJ2-2; D possibly corresponds to TRBD2 (6 bases). The CDR3 loop spans 16 amino acids. Between the trimmed V and J ends, which lost 2 bases and 0 bases, there was a span of 10 bases. CDR3 bases: TGTGCCAGCAGTTTAAGCCGCGGGACGAACACCGGGGAGCTGTTTTTT. Amino acid sequence: CASSLSRGTNTGELFF.

The chain is built from TRBV12-3 or TRBV12-4 and TRBJ2-3, with 9 bases matching TRBD2. The J segment lost 4 bases and the V segment lost 3 bases, leaving 5 bases of the junction unmatched. The CDR3 length is 15 residues. The CDR3 region is CASSLQRGAADTQYF. The CDR3 bases are TGTGCCAGCAGTTTGCAGCGGGGGGCGGCAGATACGCAGTATTTT.

This clonotype has more than one count but fewer than ten. The V and J genes are TRBV29-1 and TRBJ1-5; D possibly corresponds to TRBD1 (5 bases). The CDR3 sequence is 15 residues long. V was cut by 4 bases and J by 0 bases, with 13 bases left in between. Germline assignment: CDR1 SQVTM and CDR2 ANQGSEA. CDR3 DNA: TGCAGCGTTGGCGTCGGGGGTAATAGCAATCAGCCCCAGCATTTT. Translated: CSVGVGGNSNQPQHF.

The V and J genes are TRBV7-9 and TRBJ2-3; the D gene is possibly TRBD2 (6 bases). V shed 4 bases and J shed 4 bases, with 15 bases lying between them. The CDR3 runs 15 residues. CDR1 and CDR2 from the germline V gene are SEHNR and FQNEAQ (reference sequence). The CDR3 DNA reads TGTGCCAGCAGCTCACTGGGACTTGCCTCAGATACGCAGTATTTT. Translation: CASSSLGLASDTQYF.

The V gene is TRBV11-2, the J gene TRBJ1-1; a possible D gene is TRBD1 (5 bases). CDR3 length: 15 amino acids. The germline CDR1 and CDR2 sequences are SGHAT and FQNNGV. Deletions cut 0 bases from V and 0 bases from J, with 8 bases between. The DNA of the CDR3 is TGTGCCAGCAGCTTAGATCGGGGGGTGAACACTGAAGCTTTCTTT. Translation: CASSLDRGVNTEAFF.

The rearrangement joins TRBV5-8 to TRBJ2-3, with TRBD2 matching 12 bases. The length of the CDR3 is 14 residues. Germline V lookup: CDR1 SGHTS, CDR2 YDEGEE. The V and J ends lost 6 bases and 3 bases, in that order; junction bases with no gene match: 2. DNA for the CDR3: TGTGCCAGCACCCTAGCGGGGGGGACAGATACGCAGTATTTT. This sequence encodes CASTLAGGTDTQYF.

This chain uses TRBV20-1 with TRBJ2-2; D is perhaps TRBD2 (6 bases). The CDR3 runs to 15 residues. The germline V gene has CDR1 DFQATT and CDR2 SNEGSKA (reference sequence). Trimming cost V 3 bases and J 1 base, with 12 bases left between them. CDR3 residues: CSARPGTRNTGELFF. Here the CDR3 DNA reads TGCAGTGCTAGGCCCGGGACTCGGAACACCGGGGAGCTGTTTTTT.